Listed below are T cell receptor beta chains from one sample, sequenced in a study of cytomegalovirus exposure and HLA in healthy donors. Repertoires were generated with immunoSEQ multiplex PCR, while TCRdb's copy carries only in-frame clones and drops some. The sample has about 170,000 clones, approximately 78% seen once; the top ten hold around 0.91%. Specimen: PBMCs. The receptors come from a girl aged 2-10 years in good health and CMV-seropositive. The CDR3 runs from the conserved cysteine through the conserved F or W. D genes are given only for firm matches. Size values are once, few and many counts, or a class for expanded clones, and some rows have none.

D gene: TRBD2
clone size: .
J gene: TRBJ2-4
V gene: TRBV5-4
CDR3 DNA: TGTGCCAGCAGCTCCGAGCGGGAGGGCCCAGGGGGCATTCAGTACTTC
CDR3 protein: CASSSEREGPGGIQYF

D gene: .
clone size: few
J gene: TRBJ2-3
V gene: TRBV20-1
CDR3 DNA: TGCAGTGCTCCCGGGGGAGATACGCAGTATTTT
CDR3 protein: CSAPGGDTQYF

D gene: TRBD1
clone size: .
J gene: TRBJ1-2
V gene: TRBV4-1
CDR3 DNA: TGCGCCAGCAGCCTCCAGGGGGCGCTTATATCATCTGGCTACACCTTC
CDR3 protein: CASSLQGALISSGYTF

D gene: .
clone size: .
J gene: TRBJ2-1
V gene: TRBV4-2
CDR3 DNA: TGTGCCAGCAGCCGAGATAGCGGTTTCTACAATGAGCAGTTCTTC
CDR3 protein: CASSRDSGFYNEQFF

D gene: .
clone size: .
J gene: TRBJ1-1
V gene: TRBV28
CDR3 DNA: TGTGCCAGCAGTTTCCCCTCGAGTTTTACTGAAGCTTTCTTT
CDR3 protein: CASSFPSSFTEAFF

D gene: .
clone size: .
J gene: TRBJ2-1
V gene: TRBV11-2
CDR3 DNA: TGTGCCAGCAGCTGGGGCCCTGGGGGGATCCTGTTCTTC
CDR3 protein: CASSWGPGGILFF

D gene: TRBD2
clone size: few
J gene: TRBJ2-7
V gene: TRBV15
CDR3 DNA: TGTGCCACCAGCAGAGAGCAGGGAGGGCGCTACGAGCAGTACTTC
CDR3 protein: CATSREQGGRYEQYF

D gene: TRBD1
clone size: few
J gene: TRBJ2-7
V gene: TRBV29-1
CDR3 DNA: TGCAGCGTCTTCGCCGGGACAGGGTCCTACGAGCAGTACTTC
CDR3 protein: CSVFAGTGSYEQYF

D gene: TRBD2
clone size: .
J gene: TRBJ2-2
V gene: TRBV6-1
CDR3 DNA: TGTGCCAGCAGTGTTGGACTAGCGAACACCGGGGAGCTGTTTTTT
CDR3 protein: CASSVGLANTGELFF

D gene: .
clone size: .
J gene: TRBJ2-5
V gene: TRBV11-2
CDR3 DNA: TGTGCCAGCAGCTTAGATCTTACTAGTTGGGAGACCCAGTACTTC
CDR3 protein: CASSLDLTSWETQYF

D gene: TRBD1
clone size: .
J gene: TRBJ1-2
V gene: TRBV4-1
CDR3 DNA: TGCGCCAGCAGCCAAGCCTTCTTTGACAGGGCACGAGATAACTATGGCTACACCTTC
CDR3 protein: CASSQAFFDRARDNYGYTF

D gene: .
clone size: .
J gene: TRBJ1-1
V gene: TRBV5-1
CDR3 DNA: TGCGCCAGCCAGGCGGGGTACACGAACACTGAAGCTTTCTTT
CDR3 protein: CASQAGYTNTEAFF

D gene: TRBD1
clone size: .
J gene: TRBJ2-7
V gene: TRBV27
CDR3 DNA: TGTGCCAGCAAAAGGGCCGGGACAGGGACCTACGAGCAGTACTTC
CDR3 protein: CASKRAGTGTYEQYF

D gene: TRBD1
clone size: .
J gene: TRBJ2-7
V gene: TRBV6-5
CDR3 DNA: TGTGCCAGCAGTTACTGGGGCCGGGACAGTTACGAGCAGTACTTC
CDR3 protein: CASSYWGRDSYEQYF

D gene: TRBD1
clone size: .
J gene: TRBJ2-5
V gene: TRBV5-1
CDR3 DNA: TGCGCCAGCAGCTTGGGAGAGACAGGGTTTTTCCAAGAGACCCAGTACTTC
CDR3 protein: CASSLGETGFFQETQYF

D gene: .
clone size: few
J gene: TRBJ1-5
V gene: TRBV19
CDR3 DNA: TGTGCCAGTAATCCCACAGGGATCAGCAATCAGCCCCAGCATTTT
CDR3 protein: CASNPTGISNQPQHF

D gene: TRBD1
clone size: few
J gene: TRBJ1-1
V gene: TRBV5-1
CDR3 DNA: TGCGCCAGCAGCCGGGGACAGGGAACGGCTTTCTTT
CDR3 protein: CASSRGQGTAFF

D gene: TRBD1
clone size: few
J gene: TRBJ1-5
V gene: TRBV4-1
CDR3 DNA: TGCGCCAGCAGCCTCCCGGGACAGGGGGCTTCATTAAGGAATCAGCCCCAGCATTTT
CDR3 protein: CASSLPGQGASLRNQPQHF

D gene: TRBD1
clone size: .
J gene: TRBJ1-2
V gene: TRBV5-6
CDR3 DNA: TGTGCCAGCGGGCCACAGGGGGTGGATGGCTACACCTTC
CDR3 protein: CASGPQGVDGYTF

D gene: TRBD2
clone size: .
J gene: TRBJ2-3
V gene: TRBV5-1
CDR3 DNA: TGCGCCAGCAGTTCGGGACTAGCGGGAGACACAGATACGCAGTATTTT
CDR3 protein: CASSSGLAGDTDTQYF

D gene: .
clone size: few
J gene: TRBJ1-5
V gene: TRBV2
CDR3 DNA: TGTGCCAGCAGCGCGGACACCAGCAATCAGCCCCAGCATTTT
CDR3 protein: CASSADTSNQPQHF

D gene: .
clone size: .
J gene: TRBJ1-1
V gene: TRBV19
CDR3 DNA: TGTGCCAGTACTCCCGAGCCAGGCAAGGTCTCTGAAGCTTTCTTT
CDR3 protein: CASTPEPGKVSEAFF

D gene: .
clone size: .
J gene: TRBJ2-7
V gene: TRBV15
CDR3 DNA: TGTGCCACCAGCAGAGGTCAGGTGTACTACGAGCAGTACTTC
CDR3 protein: CATSRGQVYYEQYF

D gene: .
clone size: .
J gene: TRBJ1-2
V gene: TRBV15
CDR3 DNA: TGTGCCACCAGCAGATCCCCCGGACAGACCTATGGCTACACCTTC
CDR3 protein: CATSRSPGQTYGYTF

D gene: TRBD1
clone size: .
J gene: TRBJ1-1
V gene: TRBV30
CDR3 DNA: TGTGCCTGGTCCCCCGGGACAGAATACACTGAAGCTTTCTTT
CDR3 protein: CAWSPGTEYTEAFF

D gene: .
clone size: .
J gene: TRBJ1-2
V gene: TRBV27
CDR3 DNA: TGTGCCAGCAGTTTATCGGCAGGGTGGAACGGCTACACCTTC
CDR3 protein: CASSLSAGWNGYTF

D gene: TRBD1
clone size: .
J gene: TRBJ2-7
V gene: TRBV9
CDR3 DNA: TGTGCCAGCAGCGTAAGGGGACAGGGGGGCGAGCAGTACTTC
CDR3 protein: CASSVRGQGGEQYF

D gene: .
clone size: .
J gene: TRBJ2-7
V gene: TRBV9
CDR3 DNA: TGTGCCAGCAGCGTAGCCAGTAATGCAGGGACCTACGAGCAGTACTTC
CDR3 protein: CASSVASNAGTYEQYF

D gene: .
clone size: .
J gene: TRBJ1-2
V gene: TRBV9
CDR3 DNA: TGTGCCAGCAGCCCCGGGATTGGCTACACCTTC
CDR3 protein: CASSPGIGYTF

D gene: .
clone size: .
J gene: TRBJ2-7
V gene: TRBV30
CDR3 DNA: TGTGCCTGGGGGCAGTCCGGCTACGAGCAGTACTTC
CDR3 protein: CAWGQSGYEQYF

D gene: .
clone size: once
J gene: TRBJ1-2
V gene: TRBV19
CDR3 DNA: TGTGCCAGTAGTATGTTGGGCAGCTATGGCTACACCTTC
CDR3 protein: CASSMLGSYGYTF

D gene: TRBD2
clone size: .
J gene: TRBJ2-5
V gene: TRBV10-2
CDR3 DNA: TGCGCCAGCAGTGTTCGGAGCGGGAGGACCCAAGAGACCCAGTACTTC
CDR3 protein: CASSVRSGRTQETQYF

D gene: .
clone size: .
J gene: TRBJ2-7
V gene: TRBV30
CDR3 DNA: TGTGCCTGGACTTCCCGGGGGGAGCAGTACTTC
CDR3 protein: CAWTSRGEQYF

D gene: .
clone size: .
J gene: TRBJ2-3
V gene: TRBV5-1
CDR3 DNA: TGCGCCAGCAGCTTGGAGCTTTTTCGCACAGATACGCAGTATTTT
CDR3 protein: CASSLELFRTDTQYF

D gene: .
clone size: .
J gene: TRBJ2-3
V gene: TRBV18
CDR3 DNA: TGTGCCAGCTCTTGGACTCTCACAGATACGCAGTATTTT
CDR3 protein: CASSWTLTDTQYF